The following is a T cell receptor beta chain sequence with its context. One Seattle source followed patients from active infection through their disease course. This entry is derived from a study of blood T cell repertoires in COVID-19. The overall study: PBMCs, B-cell-depleted T cells, or T cells provided the cDNA or gDNA that made up the material.

In the study's own analysis: Amplification with reference gene primers provided the estimates of nucleated cell counts. Profiling relied on immunoSEQ multiplex PCR, and the TCRdb table lists in-frame clones only, not all of them. V, J and clone size derive from that table, while D and trimming were established from the DNA sequence. The sample consists of about 210,000 clones, about 82% of them appearing once. Germline V gene sequence: CDR1 LNHDA, CDR2 SQIVND (reference sequence). The CDR3 has 14 residues. V lost 0 bases, J lost 8 bases, and 11 bases lay in between. This receptor was identified in a woman in her 70s with COVID-19, enrolled during active disease. Specimen: peripheral blood. V gene TRBV19 combines with J gene TRBJ2-1, with D possibly TRBD1 on 5 matching bases. The CDR3 sequence: CASSIDHVRDEQFF. For the CDR3, the DNA is TGTGCCAGTAGTATAGATCACGTCAGGGATGAGCAGTTCTTC.